Presented here are 18 T cell receptor beta chains from one specimen sequenced in a study of cytomegalovirus exposure and HLA in healthy donors. PCR used 60 Vbeta primers and 13 Jbeta primers. Measured with immunoSEQ multiplex PCR; TCRdb has only the in-frame clones, and not every one. Among 85,000 to 130,000 clones, 60% to 75% were seen once, and the ten largest hold around 3%. The sample taken for sequencing was PBMCs. These receptors were taken from a male donor in good health and CMV-seropositive.

The CDR3 nucleotides read TGCGCCAGCAGCTATGCCTCGGGACAGGGTAAAGAGACCCAGTACTTC. It specifies CASSYASGQGKETQYF. V is TRBV5-1 and J is TRBJ2-5, with 9 positions matching TRBD1. The germline V gene encodes CDR1 SGHRS and CDR2 YFSETQ. The length of the CDR3 is 16 residues. Germline trimming cut 3 bases from V and 3 bases from J; bases unmatched to any gene: 9.

The chain joins TRBV4-3 to TRBJ1-2; the D gene is possibly TRBD1 (6 bases). CDR3 size: 16 residues. Trimming took off 8 bases at V and 7 bases at J, with 26 bases between the two ends. Germline-derived CDR1 and CDR2 are LGHNA and YSLEER. CDR3 coding DNA: TGCGCCAGCGGCGCCAGAGGGGGGGAACAGCTGGCTGGCTACACCTTC. Protein: CASGARGGEQLAGYTF.

The chain couples TRBV7-2 to TRBJ1-2, with 7 positions matching TRBD1. The CDR3 covers 14 residues. Germline V gene sequence: CDR1 SGHTA, CDR2 FQGNSA. J lost 4 bases, V lost 4 bases, and 6 bases had no gene match. This chain's CDR3 is CASSSVGQTYGYTF. CDR3 sequence (DNA): TGTGCCAGCAGCTCGGTGGGACAGACCTATGGCTACACCTTC.

This sequence joins TRBV9 and TRBJ2-7; weak D call: TRBD2 (7 bases). From germline, CDR1 is SGDLS and CDR2 YYNGEE. The V gene lost 0 bases and the J gene lost 5 bases, with 21 bases spanning the gap. The CDR3 is made up of 17 amino acids. For the CDR3, the DNA is TGTGCCAGCAGCGTAGAGGCCACATACCGGGGGGCGGACGAGCAGTACTTC. Translated: CASSVEATYRGADEQYF.

This chain links TRBV6-6 with TRBJ1-2; 7 nucleotides match TRBD1. V shed 6 bases and J 5 bases; nucleotides not matched to a gene: 6. Germline V gene data show CDR1 as MNHNY and CDR2 as SVGAGI (reference sequence). There are 13 residues in the CDR3. The CDR3 reads CASSRGTAYGYTF. In DNA form, the CDR3 reads TGTGCCAGCAGCCGAGGGACAGCATATGGCTACACCTTC.

The chain joins TRBV4-3 to TRBJ1-2; 7 bases agree with TRBD1. The V segment lost 3 bases and the J segment 5 bases; nucleotides outside the gene matches: 21. Germline CDR1 LGHNA, CDR2 YSLEER. There are 19 residues in the CDR3. DNA for the CDR3: TGCGCCAGCAGCCAGGGGAGGAGTCCCTACAGGGGTCCTCTTTATGGCTACACCTTC. This sequence encodes CASSQGRSPYRGPLYGYTF.

V gene TRBV4-2 combines with J gene TRBJ2-1, with TRBD2 identical over 8 bases. The CDR3 extends over 16 amino acids. Germline CDR1 is LGHNA and CDR2 is YNFKEQ. V shed 2 bases and J 6 bases; nucleotides not matched to a gene: 9. CDR3 loop: CASSQLTAGARNEQFF. The CDR3 nucleotides read TGTGCCAGCAGCCAACTAACAGCGGGAGCTCGCAATGAGCAGTTCTTC.

This chain joins TRBV6-4 and TRBJ2-3; weak D call: TRBD1 (6 bases). Germline values: CDR1 MRHNA, CDR2 SNTAGT. The germline V and J ends were trimmed by 5 bases and 4 bases, with 13 bases remaining between them. There are 14 residues in the CDR3. The CDR3 DNA reads as TGTGCCAGCAGTTTAGACAGGAAGGCAGATACGCAGTATTTT. Its protein product is CASSLDRKADTQYF.

This clone has only one observation. This chain uses TRBV23-1 with TRBJ2-3; TRBD1 aligns across 9 bases. TRBV23-1 is known as an ORF, though its function is uncertain. After removal of 7 bases from V and 5 bases from J, the junction contained 7 bases not matched to a gene. The CDR3 extends over 14 amino acids. CDR3 amino acids: CASTRDRVVDTQYF. DNA for the CDR3: TGCGCCAGCACCCGGGACAGGGTAGTAGATACGCAGTATTTT.

The genes are TRBV18 and TRBJ2-1, with unresolved D. This CDR3 region has 15 residues. Trimming pared 2 bases from V and 0 bases from J, leaving 8 bases between. From germline, CDR1 is KGHSH and CDR2 LQKENI. The chain's CDR3 is CASSPLVSSYNEQFF. The CDR3 nucleotides read TGTGCCAGCTCACCATTAGTTTCCTCCTACAATGAGCAGTTCTTC. The variable domain in full, completed from reference TRBV18 and TRBJ2-1, reads NAGVMQNPRHLVRRRGQEARLRCSPMKGHSHVYWYRQLPEEGLKFMVYLQKENIIDESGMPKERFSAEFPKEGPSILRIQQVVRGDSAAYFCASSPLVSSYNEQFFGPGTRLTVL.

J is TRBJ1-1 and V is TRBV28, with TRBD1 matching over 9 bases. Trimming at V came to 5 bases and at J to 12 bases, leaving 13 bases not matched to a gene. Germline lookup yields CDR1 MDHEN and CDR2 SYDVKM. The CDR3 is 14 amino acids. CDR3 nucleotide sequence: TGTGCCAGCAGTCGGACAGGGGAAAGCCGGGGAACTTTCTTT. Translation gives CASSRTGESRGTFF.

The chain joins TRBV10-3 to TRBJ2-7; the match to TRBD2 covers 15 bases. Germline V lookup: CDR1 ENHRY, CDR2 SYGVKD. V lost 5 bases to trimming and J lost 2 bases; unmatched junction nucleotides: 7. This CDR3 comprises 17 residues. This chain's CDR3 is CAISTGTSGRLPYEQYF. CDR3 DNA sequence: TGTGCCATCAGTACAGGGACTAGCGGGAGGCTACCCTACGAGCAGTACTTC.

In its sample, this clone was seen a few times. The chain is built from TRBV29-1 and TRBJ2-7, with 7 positions matching TRBD2. The CDR3 covers 12 residues. After removal of 7 bases from V and 3 bases from J, the junction contained 6 bases not matched to a gene. CDR1 is SQVTM and CDR2 is ANQGSEA in the germline V gene. In nucleotides, the CDR3 is TGCAGCGCGAGCGGGACCTACTACGAGCAGTACTTC. Amino acids: CSASGTYYEQYF.

This chain uses TRBV6-5 with TRBJ1-5; 7 bases are shared with TRBD1. After removal of 3 bases from V and 7 bases from J, the junction contained 9 bases not matched to a gene. This CDR3 is 15 amino acids long. Germline CDR1 is MNHEY and CDR2 is SVGAGI. The CDR3 region is CASSYGGTEDQPQHF. As DNA, the CDR3 is TGTGCCAGCAGTTATGGGGGGACAGAGGACCAGCCCCAGCATTTT.

V is TRBV4-1 and J is TRBJ2-7; the match to TRBD1 covers 11 bases. V shed 2 bases, J shed 6 bases, and the junction held 6 bases outside the gene matches. Germline CDR1 is MGHRA and CDR2 is YSYEKL. The CDR3 loop spans 15 amino acids. The CDR3 DNA is TGCGCCAGCAGCCAATTGCGGACAGGGGGCTTCGAGCAGTACTTC. Encoded protein: CASSQLRTGGFEQYF.

This clone occurred once. CDR3 coding DNA: TGTGCCAGTAAAACTTGGGGACAGGATCCTTCACCCCTCCACTTT. It translates to CASKTWGQDPSPLHF. This chain uses TRBV27 with TRBJ1-6; 8 positions agree with TRBD1. The CDR3 totals 15 residues. The J segment lost 9 bases and the V segment lost 9 bases, leaving 13 bases of the junction unmatched. Germline values: CDR1 MNHEY, CDR2 SMNVEV (reference sequence).

V and J are TRBV16 and TRBJ1-1; no definite D call. The CDR3 covers 13 residues. Germline V lookup: CDR1 KGHSY, CDR2 FQNENV. With 1 base removed from V and 8 bases from J, the gap between germline ends came to 11 bases. In DNA, the CDR3 is TGTGCCAGCAGCCAATTAATAAAGAGGGAAGCTTTCTTT. Translating gives CASSQLIKREAFF.

This clone was counted between two and nine times. The chain carries TRBV7-2 and TRBJ1-6, with D uncertain. CDR1 and CDR2 from the germline V gene are SGHTA and FQGNSA. Trimming took 3 bases from V and 7 from J, leaving 10 bases between them. This CDR3 spans 14 amino acids. The CDR3 protein is CASSLAQPNSPLHF. CDR3 bases: TGTGCCAGCAGCTTGGCACAGCCAAATTCACCCCTCCACTTT. Full variable domain (remainder filled in from reference TRBV7-2 and TRBJ1-6): GAGVSQSPSNKVTEKGKDVELRCDPISGHTALYWYRQSLGQGLEFLIYFQGNSAPDKSGLPSDRFSAERTGGSVSTLTIQRTQQEDSAVYLCASSLAQPNSPLHFGNGTRLTVT.